The rows below give T cell receptor beta chains drawn from one sample of a study of blood T cell repertoires in COVID-19. Assay used: immunoSEQ multiplex PCR; TCRdb lists only in-frame clones, some missing. This repertoire shows fewer than 450,000 clones, 88% found once; its top ten account for 7% to 8%. Sequencing was done on a sample of peripheral blood. Receptors originate from a woman between 70 and 85 years old with COVID-19, enrolled during active disease. Each CDR3 is given without its conserved first and last residue. Each record gives: J gene, clone size, V gene, CDR3 protein. For some rows the clone size is stated as once, few or many, or as a class when expanded; others skip it.

j_call: TRBJ1-2
clone_size: NA
v_call: TRBV2
cdr3_aa: ASMRDSPYT

j_call: TRBJ1-2
clone_size: NA
v_call: TRBV6-5
cdr3_aa: ASRRLTGNYGYT

j_call: TRBJ2-7
clone_size: few
v_call: TRBV29-1
cdr3_aa: SVFRGADSYEQY

j_call: TRBJ1-6
clone_size: NA
v_call: TRBV7-6
cdr3_aa: ASSFGSSYNSPLH

j_call: TRBJ2-1
clone_size: NA
v_call: TRBV18
cdr3_aa: ASSLDNNEQF

j_call: TRBJ1-6
clone_size: NA
v_call: TRBV2
cdr3_aa: ASSQNNSPLH

j_call: TRBJ1-3
clone_size: NA
v_call: TRBV12-5
cdr3_aa: ASGLVLGRGHTIY

j_call: TRBJ2-1
clone_size: once
v_call: TRBV5-1
cdr3_aa: ASSLTPSGSSYNEQF

j_call: TRBJ1-2
clone_size: NA
v_call: TRBV12-3/TRBV12-4
cdr3_aa: ASSSRHDGYT

j_call: TRBJ2-7
clone_size: NA
v_call: TRBV25-1
cdr3_aa: ASSHTREGEQY

j_call: TRBJ1-5
clone_size: NA
v_call: TRBV7-2
cdr3_aa: ASSQYGTGYQPQH

j_call: TRBJ2-7
clone_size: NA
v_call: TRBV10-1
cdr3_aa: ASSEGGYEQY

j_call: TRBJ1-6
clone_size: NA
v_call: TRBV4-2
cdr3_aa: ASSQVGAGNSPLH

j_call: TRBJ1-2
clone_size: NA
v_call: TRBV6-5
cdr3_aa: ASSQDRSYGYT

j_call: TRBJ2-7
clone_size: NA
v_call: TRBV7-9
cdr3_aa: ASSRVPGQITRPYEQY

j_call: TRBJ2-1
clone_size: NA
v_call: TRBV7-2
cdr3_aa: ASSFMGGAIEQF

j_call: TRBJ1-3
clone_size: NA
v_call: TRBV2
cdr3_aa: ASSVGSSGNTIY

j_call: TRBJ1-1
clone_size: NA
v_call: TRBV20-1
cdr3_aa: SASYKSGVNTEAF

j_call: TRBJ1-5
clone_size: once
v_call: TRBV12-5
cdr3_aa: ASGLGRSNQPQH

j_call: TRBJ2-2
clone_size: NA
v_call: TRBV24-1
cdr3_aa: ATSDPGTAGELF

j_call: TRBJ1-2
clone_size: NA
v_call: TRBV12-3/TRBV12-4
cdr3_aa: ASSARRGYGYT

j_call: TRBJ1-2
clone_size: NA
v_call: TRBV19
cdr3_aa: ASRGGLGYGYT

j_call: TRBJ1-5
clone_size: NA
v_call: TRBV3-1/TRBV3-2
cdr3_aa: ASSVVGGNQPQH

j_call: TRBJ1-1
clone_size: NA
v_call: TRBV7-6
cdr3_aa: ASSRMTGILAEAF